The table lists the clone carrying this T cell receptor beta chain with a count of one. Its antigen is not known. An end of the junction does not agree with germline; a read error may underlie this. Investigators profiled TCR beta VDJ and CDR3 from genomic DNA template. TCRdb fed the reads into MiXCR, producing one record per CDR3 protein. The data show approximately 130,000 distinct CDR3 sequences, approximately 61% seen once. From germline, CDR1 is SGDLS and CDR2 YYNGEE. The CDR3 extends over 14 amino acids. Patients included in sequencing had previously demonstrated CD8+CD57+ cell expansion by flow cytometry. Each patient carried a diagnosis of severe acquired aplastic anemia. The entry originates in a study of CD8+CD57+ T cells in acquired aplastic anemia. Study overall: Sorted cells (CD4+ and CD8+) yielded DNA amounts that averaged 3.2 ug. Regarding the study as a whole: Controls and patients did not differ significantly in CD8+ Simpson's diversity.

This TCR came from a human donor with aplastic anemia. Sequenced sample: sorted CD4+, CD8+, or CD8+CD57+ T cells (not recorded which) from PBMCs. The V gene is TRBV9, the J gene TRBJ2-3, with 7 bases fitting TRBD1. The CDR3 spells CASSVEGGTDTQCF. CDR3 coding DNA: TGTGCCAGCAGCGTAGAGGGTGGGACAGATACGCAGTGTTTT.